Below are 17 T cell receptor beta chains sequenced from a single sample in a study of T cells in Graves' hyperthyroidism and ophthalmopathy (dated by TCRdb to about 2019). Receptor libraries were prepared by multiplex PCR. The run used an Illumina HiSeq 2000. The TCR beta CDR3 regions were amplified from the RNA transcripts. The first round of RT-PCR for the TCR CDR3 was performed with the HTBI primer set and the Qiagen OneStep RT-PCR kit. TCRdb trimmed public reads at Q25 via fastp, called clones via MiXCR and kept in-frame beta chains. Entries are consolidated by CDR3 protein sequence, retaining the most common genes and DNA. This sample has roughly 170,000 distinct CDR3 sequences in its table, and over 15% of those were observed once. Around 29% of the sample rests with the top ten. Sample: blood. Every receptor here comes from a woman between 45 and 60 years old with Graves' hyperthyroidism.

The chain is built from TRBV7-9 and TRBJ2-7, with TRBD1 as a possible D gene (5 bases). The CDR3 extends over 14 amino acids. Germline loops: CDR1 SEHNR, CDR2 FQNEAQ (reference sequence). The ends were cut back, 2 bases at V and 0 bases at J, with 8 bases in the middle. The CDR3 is CASSLQGSSYEQYF. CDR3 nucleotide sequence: TGTGCCAGCAGCTTACAGGGCAGCTCCTACGAGCAGTACTTC.

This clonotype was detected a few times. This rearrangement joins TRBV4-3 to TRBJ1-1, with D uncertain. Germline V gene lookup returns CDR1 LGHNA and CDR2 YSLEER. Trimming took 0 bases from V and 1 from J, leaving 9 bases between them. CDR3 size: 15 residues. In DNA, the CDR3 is TGCGCCAGCAGCCAAGATTTTTCAGGGAACACTGAAGCTTTCTTT. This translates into CASSQDFSGNTEAFF.

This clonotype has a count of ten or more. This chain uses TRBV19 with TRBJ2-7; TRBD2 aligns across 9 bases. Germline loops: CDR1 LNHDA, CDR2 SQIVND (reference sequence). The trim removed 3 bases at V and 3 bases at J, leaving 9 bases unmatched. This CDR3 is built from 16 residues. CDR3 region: CASSMGSGGPGYEQYF. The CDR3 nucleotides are TGTGCCAGTAGTATGGGTAGCGGGGGCCCCGGCTACGAGCAGTACTTC.

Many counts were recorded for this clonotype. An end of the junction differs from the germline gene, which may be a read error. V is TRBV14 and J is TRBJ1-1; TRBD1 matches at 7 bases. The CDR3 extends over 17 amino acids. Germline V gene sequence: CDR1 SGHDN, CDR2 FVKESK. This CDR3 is CASSKERTGNMNTEAFF. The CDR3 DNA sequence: TGTGCCAGCAGCAAAGAACGGACAGGTAACATGAACACTGAAGCTTTCTTT.

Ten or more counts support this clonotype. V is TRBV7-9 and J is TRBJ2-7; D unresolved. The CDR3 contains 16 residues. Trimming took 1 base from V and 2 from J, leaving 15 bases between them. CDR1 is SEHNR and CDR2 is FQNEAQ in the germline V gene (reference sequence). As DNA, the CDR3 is TGTGCCAGCAGCTTAGAGGAGACACATGCTCCCTACGAGCAGTACTTC. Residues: CASSLEETHAPYEQYF.

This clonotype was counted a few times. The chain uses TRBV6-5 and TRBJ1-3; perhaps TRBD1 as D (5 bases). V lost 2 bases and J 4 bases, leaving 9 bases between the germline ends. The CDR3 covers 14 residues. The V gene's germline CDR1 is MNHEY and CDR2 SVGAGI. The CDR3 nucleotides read TGTGCCAGCAGTTACGGGGGAACCGGAAACACCATATATTTT. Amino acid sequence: CASSYGGTGNTIYF.

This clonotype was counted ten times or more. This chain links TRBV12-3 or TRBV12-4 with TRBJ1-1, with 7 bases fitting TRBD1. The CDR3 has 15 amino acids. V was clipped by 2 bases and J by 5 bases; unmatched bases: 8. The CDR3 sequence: CASSLSKGAVTEAFF. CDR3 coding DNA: TGTGCCAGCAGTTTAAGTAAGGGGGCCGTTACTGAAGCTTTCTTT.

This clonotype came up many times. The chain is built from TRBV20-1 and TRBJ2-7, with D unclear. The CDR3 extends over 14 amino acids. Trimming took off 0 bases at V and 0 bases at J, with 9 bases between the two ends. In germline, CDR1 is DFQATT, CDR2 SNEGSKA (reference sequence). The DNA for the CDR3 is TGCAGTGCTAGAGAAGTTCACGACTCCTACGAGCAGTACTTC. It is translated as CSAREVHDSYEQYF.

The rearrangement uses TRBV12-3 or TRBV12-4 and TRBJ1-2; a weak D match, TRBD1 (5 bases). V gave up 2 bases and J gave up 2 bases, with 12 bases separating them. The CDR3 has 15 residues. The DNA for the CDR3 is TGTGCCAGCAGTTTATTCGGGACTTCCAACTATGGCTACACCTTC. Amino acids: CASSLFGTSNYGYTF.

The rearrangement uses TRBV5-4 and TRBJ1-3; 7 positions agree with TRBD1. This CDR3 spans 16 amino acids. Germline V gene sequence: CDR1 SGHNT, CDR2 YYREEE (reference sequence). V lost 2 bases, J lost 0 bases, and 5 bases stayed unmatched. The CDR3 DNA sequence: TGTGCCAGCAGCTTTAAGGGACAGATCTCTGGAAACACCATATATTTT. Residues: CASSFKGQISGNTIYF.

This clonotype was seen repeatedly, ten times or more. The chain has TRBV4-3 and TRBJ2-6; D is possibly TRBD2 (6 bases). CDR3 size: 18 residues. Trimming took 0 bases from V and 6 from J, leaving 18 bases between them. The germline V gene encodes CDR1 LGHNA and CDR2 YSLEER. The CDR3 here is CASSQEHGRSPAANVLTF. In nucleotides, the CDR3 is TGCGCCAGCAGCCAAGAGCACGGGAGATCGCCTGCGGCCAACGTCCTGACTTTC.

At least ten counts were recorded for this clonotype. The DNA for the CDR3 is TGTGCCAGCAGCAGAAGCGGGGGGGGGCCAGATACGCAGTATTTT. It codes for CASSRSGGGPDTQYF. The rearrangement links TRBV7-6 to TRBJ2-3; 10 nucleotides line up with TRBD2. Unmatched junction bases numbered 6, after V lost 5 bases and J lost 4 bases. Germline CDR1 reads SGHVS; CDR2 reads FNYEAQ. The CDR3 spans 15 residues.

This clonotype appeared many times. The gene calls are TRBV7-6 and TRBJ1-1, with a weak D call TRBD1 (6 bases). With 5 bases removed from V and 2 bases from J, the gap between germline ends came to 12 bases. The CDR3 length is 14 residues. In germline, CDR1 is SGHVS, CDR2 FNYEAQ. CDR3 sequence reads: CASSQEQGNTEAFF. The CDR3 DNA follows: TGTGCCAGCAGCCAGGAACAGGGAAACACTGAAGCTTTCTTT. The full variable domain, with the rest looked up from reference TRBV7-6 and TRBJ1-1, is GAGVSQSPRYKVTKRGQDVALRCDPISGHVSLYWYRQALGQGPEFLTYFNYEAQQDKSGLPNDRFSAERPEGSISTLTIQRTEQRDSAMYRCASSQEQGNTEAFFGQGTRLTVV.

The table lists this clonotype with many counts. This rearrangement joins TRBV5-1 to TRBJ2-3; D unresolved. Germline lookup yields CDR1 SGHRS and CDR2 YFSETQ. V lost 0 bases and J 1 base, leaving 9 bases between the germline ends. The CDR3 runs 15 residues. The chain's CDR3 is CASSLDPAGTDTQYF. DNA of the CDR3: TGCGCCAGCAGCTTGGACCCAGCCGGCACAGATACGCAGTATTTT. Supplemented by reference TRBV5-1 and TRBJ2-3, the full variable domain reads KAGVTQTPRYLIKTRGQQVTLSCSPISGHRSVSWYQQTPGQGLQFLFEYFSETQRNKGNFPGRFSGRQFSNSRSEMNVSTLELGDSALYLCASSLDPAGTDTQYFGPGTRLTVL.

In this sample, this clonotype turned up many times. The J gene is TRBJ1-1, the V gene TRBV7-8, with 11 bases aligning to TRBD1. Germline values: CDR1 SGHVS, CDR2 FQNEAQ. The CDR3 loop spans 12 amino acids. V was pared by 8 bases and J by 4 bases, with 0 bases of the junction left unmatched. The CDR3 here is CASGTGGTEAFF. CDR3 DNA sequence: TGTGCCAGCGGGACAGGGGGCACTGAAGCTTTCTTT. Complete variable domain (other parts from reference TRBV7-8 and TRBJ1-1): GAGVSQSPRYKVAKRGQDVALRCDPISGHVSLFWYQQALGQGPEFLTYFQNEAQLDKSGLPSDRFFAERPEGSVSTLKIQRTQQEDSAVYLCASGTGGTEAFFGQGTRLTVV.

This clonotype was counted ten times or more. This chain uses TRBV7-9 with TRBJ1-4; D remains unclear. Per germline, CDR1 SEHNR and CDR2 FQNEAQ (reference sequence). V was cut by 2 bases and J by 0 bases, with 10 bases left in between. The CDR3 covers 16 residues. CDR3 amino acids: CASSLRGGSTNEKLFF. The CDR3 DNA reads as TGTGCCAGCAGCTTACGGGGAGGATCAACTAATGAAAAACTGTTTTTT.

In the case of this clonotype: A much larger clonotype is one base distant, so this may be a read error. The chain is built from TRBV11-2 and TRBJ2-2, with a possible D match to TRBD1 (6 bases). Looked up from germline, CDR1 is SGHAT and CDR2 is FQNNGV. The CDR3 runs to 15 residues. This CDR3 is CASSLLQGYTGELSF. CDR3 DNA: TGTGCCAGCAGCTTACTACAGGGATACACCGGGGAGCTGTCTTTT. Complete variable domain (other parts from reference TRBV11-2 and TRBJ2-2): EAGVAQSPRYKIIEKRQSVAFWCNPISGHATLYWYQQILGQGPKLLIQFQNNGVVDDSQLPKDRFSAERLKGVDSTLKIQPAKLEDSAVYLCASSLLQGYTGELSFGEGSRLTVL.